A single sample gave rise to the 19 T cell receptor beta chains below, sequenced in a study of blood T cell repertoires in COVID-19. The repertoire was sequenced with immunoSEQ multiplex PCR; TCRdb's copy has only in-frame clones and lacks some. Among 84,000 or so clones, 75% to 80% were seen once, and the ten largest hold about 6%. Sample: peripheral blood. The receptors originated from a man aged 70 or older with COVID-19, enrolled during active disease.

The J gene is TRBJ1-1, the V gene TRBV7-9, with 7 bases lining up with TRBD1. V was clipped by 6 bases and J by 1 base; unmatched bases: 5. The germline CDR1 and CDR2 sequences are SEHNR and FQNEAQ (reference sequence). The CDR3 has 14 amino acids. Here the CDR3 reads CASRAGTENTEAFF. CDR3 DNA: TGTGCCAGCAGGGCGGGGACAGAGAACACTGAAGCTTTCTTT.

The CDR3 loop is CASSQDLTGYEKLFF. CDR3 nucleotide sequence: TGTGCCAGCAGCCAAGATTTAACAGGGTATGAAAAACTGTTTTTT. The rearrangement links TRBV3-1 (or the pseudogene TRBV3-2) to TRBJ1-4; possibly TRBD1 for D (6 bases). Germline V CDR1 and CDR2: LGHDT, YNNKEL (reference sequence). CDR3 length equals 15 residues. Between the trimmed V and J ends, which lost 0 bases and 6 bases, there was a span of 11 bases.

The chain joins TRBV18 to TRBJ2-7; TRBD1 aligns across 8 bases. CDR3 length: 14 residues. CDR1 and CDR2 from the germline V gene are KGHSH and LQKENI. V was clipped by 8 bases and J by 1 base; unmatched bases: 7. The DNA for the CDR3 is TGTGCCAGCACCGGACAGGGTGGGTCCTACGAGCAGTACTTC. Protein product: CASTGQGGSYEQYF.

The CDR3 DNA is TGTGCCAGCAGTAGCCGGGACAGGGGTTACACTGAAGCTTTCTTT. Translated, it gives CASSSRDRGYTEAFF. V and J are TRBV6-2 or TRBV6-3 and TRBJ1-1; TRBD1 matches 10 bases. In germline, CDR1 is MNHEY, CDR2 SVGEGT. Trimming removed 5 bases from V and 3 bases from J; junction bases left unmatched: 6. CDR3 size: 15 residues.

CDR3 DNA: TGCGCCAGCAGCGCAGGGTGGTTCGATGAGCAGTTCTTC. Its translation is CASSAGWFDEQFF. The chain couples TRBV4-1 to TRBJ2-1, with D perhaps matching TRBD1 (5 bases). Germline CDR1 MGHRA, CDR2 YSYEKL. Trimming took off 5 bases at V and 8 bases at J, with 13 bases between the two ends. This CDR3 is built from 13 residues.

This chain uses TRBV5-4 with TRBJ1-3, with 7 bases identical to TRBD1. The CDR3 runs 14 residues. Germline CDR1 is SGHNT and CDR2 is YYREEE (reference sequence). V shed 3 bases and J 8 bases; nucleotides not matched to a gene: 8. The DNA of the CDR3 is TGTGCCAGCAGCTCCCCAGACAGGGTGGACACCATATATTTT. Its translation: CASSSPDRVDTIYF.

The chain carries TRBV28 and TRBJ1-5, with D uncertain. The CDR3 has 16 amino acids. Germline-derived CDR1 and CDR2 are MDHEN and SYDVKM. V was clipped by 3 bases and J by 5 bases, with 17 bases between them. For the CDR3, the DNA is TGTGCCAGCAGTTTCTCGGGTGCTATAACCGATCAGCCCCAGCATTTT. It translates to CASSFSGAITDQPQHF.

This clone came up once. The rearrangement links TRBV19 to TRBJ1-2; D is uncertain. V was pared by 5 bases and J by 4 bases, with 8 bases between. From germline, CDR1 is LNHDA and CDR2 SQIVND (reference sequence). The CDR3 covers 12 residues. The CDR3 loop is CASSEWSYGYTF. The CDR3 bases are TGTGCCAGTAGTGAGTGGTCCTATGGCTACACCTTC.

This rearrangement joins TRBV11-2 to TRBJ1-1; a weak D match, TRBD1 (5 bases). The ends were cut back, 1 base at V and 9 bases at J, with 12 bases in the middle. The length of the CDR3 is 13 residues. Germline V CDR1 and CDR2: SGHAT, FQNNGV. The CDR3 DNA is TGTGCCAGCAGCTTAGGGTTGGGGCGGAAAGCTTTCTTT. Translation: CASSLGLGRKAFF.

The chain has TRBV6-5 and TRBJ1-1; TRBD1 is a possible D gene (5 bases). This CDR3 comprises 15 residues. Trimming left V 7 bases short and J 4 bases short, with 19 bases between. Germline CDR1 and CDR2: MNHEY and SVGAGI. The CDR3 sequence is CASTWGEGSGTEAFF. For the CDR3, the DNA is TGTGCCAGCACCTGGGGGGAAGGTAGTGGCACTGAAGCTTTCTTT.

The chain couples TRBV11-3 to TRBJ2-3, with 13 bases aligning to TRBD2. V shed 3 bases and J 2 bases; nucleotides not matched to a gene: 11. The CDR3 has 19 amino acids. Germline V gene data show CDR1 as SGHNT and CDR2 as YENEEA. The CDR3 DNA is TGTGCCAGCAGCTTTGGGGGGACTAGCGGGGAACTACACACAGATACGCAGTATTTT. Its protein product is CASSFGGTSGELHTDTQYF.

This clone occurred once. The chain couples TRBV24-1 to TRBJ1-2; 7 nucleotides match TRBD1. V dropped 4 bases and J dropped 4; count of bases not matched to a gene: 8. The CDR3 length is 15 residues. Per germline, CDR1 KGHDR and CDR2 SFDVKD. CDR3 residues: CATSEGTAVPYGYTF. The CDR3 nucleotides are TGTGCCACCAGTGAAGGGACAGCTGTTCCCTATGGCTACACCTTC.

This clone occurred once. The genes are TRBV5-1 and TRBJ2-5, with 8 bases lining up with TRBD1. CDR3 length: 14 amino acids. V dropped 2 bases and J dropped 4; count of bases not matched to a gene: 4. Germline assignment: CDR1 SGHRS and CDR2 YFSETQ. The CDR3 DNA is TGCGCCAGCAGCTTAGGCAGGGGGCTAGAGACCCAGTACTTC. Its protein product is CASSLGRGLETQYF.

V usage is TRBV30 and J usage is TRBJ1-6; D is undetermined. Germline-derived CDR1 and CDR2 are GTSNPN and SVGIG (reference sequence). The CDR3 contains 15 residues. With 0 bases removed from V and 9 bases from J, the gap between germline ends came to 15 bases. CDR3 amino acids: CAWSVLGGRSSPLHF. CDR3 in DNA: TGTGCCTGGAGTGTACTAGGAGGCAGGAGTTCACCCCTCCACTTT.

This clone was observed once. This chain connects TRBV2 to TRBJ2-1; D gene unclear. The CDR3 covers 14 residues. V was shortened by 5 bases and J by 1 base, with 9 bases between the two germline ends. Germline CDR1 SNHLY, CDR2 FYNNEI. CDR3 sequence: CASSLSRSYNEQFF. CDR3 in DNA: TGTGCCAGCAGTCTGTCGAGGTCCTACAATGAGCAGTTCTTC. Based on the CDR3 plus reference TRBV2 and TRBJ2-1, the full variable domain is EPEVTQTPSHQVTQMGQEVILRCVPISNHLYFYWYRQILGQKVEFLVSFYNNEISEKSEIFDDQFSVERPDGSNFTLKIRSTKLEDSAMYFCASSLSRSYNEQFFGPGTRLTVL.

This clone has only a few counts. V is TRBV12-3 or TRBV12-4 and J is TRBJ1-1; weak D call: TRBD1 (5 bases). The CDR3 runs 13 residues. V was clipped by 5 bases and J by 1 base, with 8 bases between them. The chain's CDR3 is CASSADKNTEAFF. CDR3 nucleotides: TGTGCCAGCAGTGCGGACAAGAACACTGAAGCTTTCTTT.

With respect to this clone: The same CDR3 can be traced to other DNA sequences in this sample. This rearrangement joins TRBV5-4 to TRBJ2-1, with 12 positions matching TRBD2. CDR3 length: 15 residues. The V gene's germline CDR1 is SGHNT and CDR2 YYREEE (reference sequence). The V and J ends lost 4 bases and 5 bases, in that order; junction bases with no gene match: 4. Here the CDR3 reads CASSPRLAGDNEQFF. The CDR3 DNA follows: TGTGCCAGCAGCCCGAGACTAGCGGGGGACAATGAGCAGTTCTTC.

The chain carries TRBV7-2 and TRBJ2-5; possible D gene TRBD1, 6 bases. CDR1 is SGHTA and CDR2 is FQGNSA in the germline V gene. This CDR3 spans 15 amino acids. V was cut by 5 bases and J by 4 bases, with 17 bases left in between. The CDR3 DNA reads TGTGCCAGCAGCCCTAGAAGGACAGCCCTAGAGACCCAGTACTTC. This encodes CASSPRRTALETQYF.

The chain employs TRBV11-2 and TRBJ2-7; 8 bases line up with TRBD2. The CDR3 is 15 amino acids. Trimming removed 3 bases from V and 3 bases from J; junction bases left unmatched: 7. The germline CDR1 and CDR2 sequences are SGHAT and FQNNGV. The CDR3, as DNA: TGTGCCAGCAGCTTGCCTCCGGGGGGGGGCTACGAGCAGTACTTC. This encodes CASSLPPGGGYEQYF.